This is a list of T cell receptor beta chains from one sample in a study of T-cell memory formation after mild COVID-19. In TCRdb, the 5' RACE reads were re-called with MiXCR into one record per CDR3 protein. The table records roughly 340,000 distinct CDR3 sequences, 15% to 20% of them present only once. What was sequenced was PBMCs or a T cell subset sorted from them (not recorded which). The receptors were sampled from a man aged 18 to 30 who had mild COVID-19 (a few samples of this study predate the infection). Cell type and time point are not known. CDR3s include the opening cysteine and the closing phenylalanine or tryptophan. D genes are given only for firm matches. Not every row has a clone size; where given, it reads once, few, many or a size class.

CDR3	DNA	V	size	J	D
CASSQGTSGGAAEQFF	TGTGCCAGCAGCCAGGGGACTAGCGGGGGGGCGGCTGAGCAGTTCTTC	TRBV7-3	NA	TRBJ2-1	TRBD2
CASSFIAGLAYNEQFF	TGTGCCAGCAGCTTCATAGCGGGACTAGCTTACAATGAGCAGTTCTTC	TRBV13	few	TRBJ2-1	TRBD2
CASSLYPAPYNEQFF	TGTGCCAGCAGCTTATACCCCGCTCCCTACAATGAGCAGTTCTTC	TRBV7-2	NA	TRBJ2-1	NA
CASSTSGGAGETQYF	TGTGCCAGCAGTACTAGCGGGGGGGCCGGGGAGACCCAGTACTTC	TRBV6-2/TRBV6-3	NA	TRBJ2-5	TRBD2
CASSYGRGAAEQFF	TGTGCCAGCAGTTATGGGCGGGGGGCCGCTGAGCAGTTCTTC	TRBV6-5	many	TRBJ2-1	TRBD2
CASSYNPNGYGYTF	TGTGCCAGCAGTTACAACCCAAACGGATATGGCTACACCTTC	TRBV6-5	NA	TRBJ1-2	NA
CASSRVVLGSTEAFF	TGTGCCAGCAGCCGCGTTGTGTTGGGGAGCACTGAAGCTTTCTTT	TRBV6-6	NA	TRBJ1-1	NA
CSVASTRAFF	TGCAGCGTTGCCTCAACGAGGGCTTTCTTT	TRBV29-1	few	TRBJ1-1	NA
CASSLETGTSGVDEQFF	TGTGCCAGCAGCTTAGAAACCGGGACTAGCGGGGTTGATGAGCAGTTCTTC	TRBV7-2	NA	TRBJ2-1	TRBD2
CSASSGVVETQYF	TGCAGTGCTAGCTCTGGGGTCGTGGAGACCCAGTACTTC	TRBV20-1	few	TRBJ2-5	NA
CSASGGGNQPQHF	TGCAGTGCTTCGGGGGGGGGCAATCAGCCCCAGCATTTT	TRBV20-1	NA	TRBJ1-5	NA
CASSLFVSPLPF	TGTGCCAGCAGCTTGTTTGTTTCACCCCTCCCCTTT	TRBV5-6	NA	TRBJ1-6	NA
CASSYGAGAAQETQYF	TGTGCCAGCAGTTACGGCGCGGGGGCGGCCCAAGAGACCCAGTACTTC	TRBV6-2/TRBV6-3	NA	TRBJ2-5	NA
CASSLGEVLSGQPQHF	TGTGCCAGCTCTCTGGGGGAGGTCTTGTCGGGGCAGCCCCAGCATTTT	TRBV18	NA	TRBJ1-5	NA
CASSYSKEAGGHEQYF	TGTGCCAGCAGTTACTCGAAAGAAGCGGGGGGGCACGAGCAGTACTTC	TRBV6-6	few	TRBJ2-7	TRBD2
CASSPWSDGELFF	TGTGCCAGCAGCCCCTGGTCGGACGGGGAGCTGTTTTTT	TRBV7-3	few	TRBJ2-2	NA
CASSQGGYRQFF	TGCGCCAGCAGCCAAGGGGGATATCGGCAGTTCTTC	TRBV4-3	NA	TRBJ2-1	NA
CASSYSSRGQETQYF	TGTGCCAGCAGTTACTCGTCCAGGGGCCAAGAGACCCAGTACTTC	TRBV6-2/TRBV6-3	few	TRBJ2-5	NA
CASSRDRDISYEQYF	TGTGCCAGCAGCCGCGACAGGGACATTTCCTACGAGCAGTACTTC	TRBV12-3/TRBV12-4	NA	TRBJ2-7	TRBD1
CASSAGTGDSNVLTF	TGCGCCAGCAGCGCCGGGACAGGGGACTCCAACGTCCTGACTTTC	TRBV5-1	NA	TRBJ2-6	TRBD1
CSAARNMNQPQHF	TGCAGTGCTGCTAGAAACATGAATCAGCCCCAGCATTTT	TRBV20-1	NA	TRBJ1-5	NA
CASSPGSRTYNEQFF	TGTGCCAGCAGCCCAGGGTCTCGCACCTACAATGAGCAGTTCTTC	TRBV11-1	NA	TRBJ2-1	NA
CASSQDVVRNTEAFF	TGTGCCAGCAGCCAAGATGTTGTCAGGAACACTGAAGCTTTCTTT	TRBV3-1	few	TRBJ1-1	NA
CASSLDASPLHF	TGTGCCAGCAGCTTAGATGCATCACCCCTCCACTTT	TRBV7-9	few	TRBJ1-6	NA
CASSYGEQFF	TGTGCCAGCAGTTACGGCGAGCAGTTCTTC	TRBV6-6	few	TRBJ2-1	NA
CASSWVAGDLSYEQYF	TGTGCCAGCTCATGGGTAGCGGGGGACCTCTCCTACGAGCAGTACTTC	TRBV19	NA	TRBJ2-7	TRBD2
CSAYRGGSETQYF	TGCAGTGCTTACAGGGGCGGAAGCGAGACCCAGTACTTC	TRBV20-1	NA	TRBJ2-5	TRBD1
CSVELKDYEQYF	TGCAGCGTTGAACTCAAGGACTACGAGCAGTACTTC	TRBV29-1	NA	TRBJ2-7	NA
CASTGGTGPPSEQFF	TGCGCCAGCACTGGGGGGACCGGACCGCCCAGTGAGCAGTTCTTC	TRBV10-2	few	TRBJ2-1	NA